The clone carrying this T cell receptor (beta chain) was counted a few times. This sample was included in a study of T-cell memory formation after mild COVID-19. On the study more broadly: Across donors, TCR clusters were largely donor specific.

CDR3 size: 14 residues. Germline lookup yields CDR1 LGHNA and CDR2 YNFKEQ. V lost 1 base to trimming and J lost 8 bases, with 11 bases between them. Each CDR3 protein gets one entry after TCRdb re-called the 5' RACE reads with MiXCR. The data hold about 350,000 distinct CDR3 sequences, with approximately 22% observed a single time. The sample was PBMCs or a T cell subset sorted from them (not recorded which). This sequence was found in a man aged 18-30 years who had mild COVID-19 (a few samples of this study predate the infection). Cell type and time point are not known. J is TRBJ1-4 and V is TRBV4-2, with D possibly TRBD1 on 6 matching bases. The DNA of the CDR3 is TGTGCCAGCAGCCAAGCCGGGGGGCGAGAAAAACTGTTTTTT. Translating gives CASSQAGGREKLFF.